The rows below give T cell receptor beta chains drawn from one sample of a study of blood T cell repertoires in COVID-19. Profiling relied on immunoSEQ multiplex PCR, and the TCRdb table lists in-frame clones only, not all of them. The top ten hold approximately 15% of the sample, which has 190,000 or so clones, around 79% seen once. Sequencing was done on a sample of peripheral blood. Receptor source: a man aged 45-65 years who had recovered from COVID-19. CDR3s include the opening cysteine and the closing phenylalanine or tryptophan. The order of the fields is V gene, clone size, J gene, CDR3 protein. The listing skips clone size in some rows; elsewhere it reads once, few, many or a size class.

TRBV27	NA	TRBJ1-6	CASSPDMGNSPLHF
TRBV19	few	TRBJ1-4	CASRRNEDEKLFF
TRBV2	NA	TRBJ2-1	CASSESSVRRDEQFF
TRBV14	NA	TRBJ2-1	CASSPRDNEQFF
TRBV7-3	NA	TRBJ2-5	CASSPTGGETQYF
TRBV19	NA	TRBJ2-7	CASSKRTGSSIGEQYF
TRBV5-6	NA	TRBJ2-7	CASSLAGGTSSYEQYF
TRBV2	few	TRBJ1-1	CASNSIGGTEAFF
TRBV7-2	once	TRBJ2-7	CASSLSREYEQYF
TRBV30	NA	TRBJ1-2	CAWSGAGQGASYTF
TRBV13	few	TRBJ2-1	CASSLFQNNEQFF
TRBV7-2	NA	TRBJ1-2	CASSVARGYGYTF
TRBV30	NA	TRBJ2-7	CAWSGGRAYEQYF
TRBV30	NA	TRBJ1-1	CAWITGVGTEAFF
TRBV5-1	NA	TRBJ1-1	CASSLEEGRRTEAFF
TRBV4-1	NA	TRBJ2-7	CASSQVAGGYGYEQYF
TRBV5-4	NA	TRBJ1-5	CASSLGGTQPQHF
TRBV27	NA	TRBJ1-5	CASSLRAGGTTNQPQHF
TRBV2	NA	TRBJ2-5	CASSVGRDKTQYF
TRBV7-2	NA	TRBJ2-7	CASTLLAGTNEQYF
TRBV7-2	NA	TRBJ2-7	CASSLVGRAYEQYF
TRBV27	NA	TRBJ2-7	CASSTLGGTYEQYF
TRBV28	NA	TRBJ1-1	CASKLMNTEAFF
TRBV19	NA	TRBJ1-2	CASSIRANYGYTF
TRBV5-5	NA	TRBJ1-2	CASTNQGLYGYTF
TRBV10-1	NA	TRBJ2-3	CASSARGNEPGLAGGSDRQYF
TRBV14	once	TRBJ2-1	CASSQGFGGRANNEQFF
TRBV6-2/TRBV6-3	NA	TRBJ2-7	CASSYSQREPPYEQYF
TRBV11-1	once	TRBJ2-5	CASSTGDRGRETQYF
TRBV7-9	NA	TRBJ2-1	CASSLASGMNEQFF
TRBV28	NA	TRBJ1-5	CASSLSGEGLSQPQHF
TRBV6-2/TRBV6-3	NA	TRBJ1-2	CASSYNGGGGYTF
TRBV24-1	NA	TRBJ2-2	CATSDRGGQGGTGELFF
TRBV7-2	NA	TRBJ2-3	CASRPGGPVDTQYF
TRBV2	NA	TRBJ2-2	CASRDRDTGELFF
TRBV5-1	once	TRBJ2-2	CASSLAAVAGELFF
TRBV6-1	once	TRBJ2-7	CASSSSDKLYEQYF
TRBV18	NA	TRBJ1-2	CASSPYTGGYTF
TRBV30	NA	TRBJ1-4	CAWGRQRLEKLFF
TRBV27	NA	TRBJ1-2	CASSGWQGNFYGYTF
TRBV5-6	NA	TRBJ1-1	CASSFSSGEAFF
TRBV6-1	NA	TRBJ2-3	CASSEALTGGTDTQYF
TRBV19	NA	TRBJ2-1	CASSTVAGSSVEQFF
TRBV7-2	NA	TRBJ2-1	CASSLGGGLVHNEQFF
TRBV29-1	once	TRBJ2-7	CSVVGVHEQYF
TRBV4-2	NA	TRBJ2-7	CASSQDLGLGEEQYF
TRBV21-1	NA	TRBJ2-1	CASSKELIQTGTSNEQFF
TRBV4-1	NA	TRBJ2-2	CASSQPGLATGELFF
TRBV14	NA	TRBJ2-5	CASSGAGLQETQYF
TRBV28	NA	TRBJ1-2	CASSIFTGFDGYTF
TRBV27	NA	TRBJ2-1	CASSLQGYEQFF
TRBV13	NA	TRBJ1-2	CASSLQGAYYGYTF
TRBV27	NA	TRBJ1-5	CASGPLTGRHQPQHF
TRBV19	NA	TRBJ2-3	CASSIIGVTDTQYF
TRBV7-9	NA	TRBJ1-4	CASRRTTGGLNEKLFF
TRBV10-1	once	TRBJ1-1	CASSADGSGDTEAFF